These T cell receptor beta chains were read from a single sample in a study of T cell responses to AZD1222 COVID-19 vaccine. Assay: immunoSEQ multiplex PCR; the TCRdb copy retains only in-frame clones and omits some. There are some 130,000 clones in the sample; almost 85% occur only once, and approximately 8% lies in the top ten. Sample: peripheral blood, taken 28 days after the second dose of the MenACWY control vaccine. All receptors come from an adult who received the MenACWY meningococcal vaccine as a control. Each CDR3 is given with its conserved first and last residue. The D gene is left open where the match is weak. Expanded clones get a size class; other rows say once, few or many, or leave the size out.

clone_size	d_call	j_call	v_call	cdr3_aa	cdr3_nt
-	TRBD1	TRBJ2-3	TRBV11-2	CASSPQGELIDTQYF	TGTGCCAGCAGCCCCCAGGGGGAACTAATAGATACGCAGTATTTT
-	-	TRBJ1-5	TRBV4-1	CASSQDWGTPQHF	TGCGCCAGCAGCCAAGATTGGGGCACACCCCAGCATTTT
few	TRBD2	TRBJ2-7	TRBV5-8	CASSPGTRVYEQYF	TGTGCCAGCAGCCCCGGGACTAGGGTCTACGAGCAGTACTTC
-	-	TRBJ2-1	TRBV9	CASSVAQGTVYNEQFF	TGTGCCAGCAGCGTAGCCCAGGGGACTGTATACAATGAGCAGTTCTTC
-	TRBD1	TRBJ2-2	TRBV5-1	CASSPTGTGTGELFF	TGCGCCAGCAGCCCCACCGGGACAGGCACCGGGGAGCTGTTTTTT
-	-	TRBJ1-2	TRBV29-1	CSAEGAGTYGYTF	TGCAGCGCAGAAGGCGCAGGGACCTATGGCTACACCTTC
-	-	TRBJ2-1	TRBV3-1/TRBV3-2	CASSQSGTLSSYNEQFF	TGTGCCAGCAGCCAATCCGGGACACTTAGCTCCTACAATGAGCAGTTCTTC
-	TRBD1	TRBJ2-3	TRBV24-1	CATSARTGRTDTQYF	TGTGCCACCAGTGCAAGGACAGGACGCACAGATACGCAGTATTTT
-	TRBD1	TRBJ1-4	TRBV19	CASSSPWDSQNEKLFF	TGTGCCAGTAGTAGTCCATGGGACAGCCAAAATGAAAAACTGTTTTTT
-	TRBD1	TRBJ1-2	TRBV3-1/TRBV3-2	CASSQDPHRGVGGYTF	TGTGCCAGCAGCCAAGACCCCCACAGGGGCGTGGGGGGCTACACCTTC
once	-	TRBJ1-2	TRBV28	CASSSPTGSYGYTF	TGTGCCAGCAGTTCACCCACAGGGTCCTATGGCTACACCTTC
-	-	TRBJ1-4	TRBV4-2	CASSQDLREKLFF	TGTGCCAGCAGCCAAGATCTAAGGGAAAAACTGTTTTTT
once	-	TRBJ1-5	TRBV2	CASGRDIGNQPQHF	TGTGCCAGCGGCAGGGACATCGGCAATCAGCCCCAGCATTTT
once	TRBD2	TRBJ2-7	TRBV10-3	CAISTSGRQVEQYF	TGTGCCATCAGTACTAGCGGGAGGCAGGTCGAGCAGTACTTC
few	-	TRBJ2-7	TRBV5-1	CASRSGFSYEQYF	TGCGCCAGCAGGTCGGGGTTCTCCTACGAGCAGTACTTC
-	TRBD2	TRBJ2-1	TRBV7-6	CASSSQTSGSRNEQFF	TGTGCCAGCAGCTCGCAAACTAGCGGGAGTAGAAATGAGCAGTTCTTC
few	-	TRBJ2-2	TRBV15	CATSLRSDTGELFF	TGTGCCACCAGCTTACGCAGCGACACCGGGGAGCTGTTTTTT
few	TRBD1	TRBJ1-2	TRBV4-1	CASSQESTGLSGYTF	TGCGCCAGCAGCCAAGAATCGACAGGGTTGAGTGGCTACACCTTC
-	-	TRBJ1-1	TRBV7-2	CASSAYGADTEAFF	TGTGCCAGCAGTGCTTATGGTGCGGATACTGAAGCTTTCTTT
-	-	TRBJ1-1	TRBV5-1	CASSLDVNTEAFF	TGCGCCAGCAGCTTGGATGTTAACACTGAAGCTTTCTTT
-	TRBD1	TRBJ1-2	TRBV29-1	CSVGPDRVNYGYTF	TGCAGCGTCGGACCCGACAGGGTAAACTATGGCTACACCTTC
-	-	TRBJ2-1	TRBV15	CATSRGISGNEQFF	TGTGCCACCAGCAGAGGGATTAGTGGCAATGAGCAGTTCTTC
-	-	TRBJ2-2	TRBV27	CASSLLQATGELFF	TGTGCCAGCAGTTTATTACAGGCTACCGGGGAGCTGTTTTTT
-	-	TRBJ2-5	TRBV2	CASLRGLQETQYF	TGTGCCAGCCTGCGGGGGCTTCAAGAGACCCAGTACTTC
-	-	TRBJ1-4	TRBV11-2	CASSLVDEKLFF	TGTGCCAGCAGCTTAGTAGATGAAAAACTGTTTTTT